A single sample gave rise to the 16 T cell receptor beta chains below, sequenced in a study of T cell changes during pregnancy in multiple sclerosis. Generated by immunoSEQ multiplex PCR, the TCRdb table keeps only in-frame clones and is missing some. This sample yields 25,000 to 30,000 clones, of which about 89% are seen a single time; roughly 0.6% belongs to the top ten. The specimen was CD4+ T cells from peripheral blood mononuclear cells, collected in the first trimester of pregnancy. These receptors all stem from a female donor in good health, enrolled as a control in a pregnancy study.

The gene calls are TRBV28 and TRBJ2-1; a weak D match, TRBD2 (5 bases). CDR3 length: 13 residues. Germline V gene sequence: CDR1 MDHEN, CDR2 SYDVKM. Trimming removed 10 bases at V and 5 bases at J, with 15 bases between. CDR3 in amino acids: CATSGSPHNEQFF. CDR3 DNA sequence: TGTGCCACCTCGGGATCCCCCCACAATGAGCAGTTCTTC.

This chain links TRBV2 with TRBJ1-2; D is perhaps TRBD1 (5 bases). This CDR3 is 13 amino acids long. Germline-derived CDR1 and CDR2 are SNHLY and FYNNEI. The V end was cut by 6 bases, the J end by 4 bases, with 12 bases between. The CDR3: CASSEGRSYGYTF. CDR3 bases: TGTGCCAGCAGCGAGGGGAGGAGCTATGGCTACACCTTC.

The chain has TRBV19 and TRBJ1-5; 7 bases fit TRBD1. The CDR3 is 16 residues long. Germline CDR1 reads LNHDA; CDR2 reads SQIVND (reference sequence). The trim removed 5 bases at V and 2 bases at J, leaving 9 bases unmatched. CDR3: CASSQTGQIGNQPQHF. CDR3 bases: TGTGCCAGTAGTCAGACAGGGCAGATTGGCAATCAGCCCCAGCATTTT.

The chain employs TRBV30 and TRBJ2-2; 9 bases are shared with TRBD1. Per the germline V gene, CDR1 is GTSNPN and CDR2 is SVGIG (reference sequence). This CDR3 has 14 residues. The V segment lost 3 bases and the J segment 5 bases; nucleotides outside the gene matches: 4. The chain's CDR3 is CAWSVDRGTGELFF. CDR3 bases: TGTGCCTGGAGCGTCGACAGGGGGACCGGGGAGCTGTTTTTT.

In regard to this clone: Sequence at one end of the junction differs from germline and may be a read error. The chain couples TRBV7-7 to TRBJ2-5; 10 nucleotides line up with TRBD1. Germline V gene lookup returns CDR1 SSHAT and CDR2 FNYEAQ (reference sequence). The CDR3 covers 15 residues. CDR3 in amino acids: CASSSGTGAGETQYF. CDR3 nucleotide sequence: TGTGCTAGCAGCTCGGGGACAGGGGCAGGGGAGACCCAGTACTTC.

The chain has TRBV6-5 and TRBJ2-2; 9 positions agree with TRBD2. V dropped 4 bases and J dropped 7; count of bases not matched to a gene: 7. The CDR3 extends over 15 amino acids. CDR1 MNHEY and CDR2 SVGAGI come from the germline V gene. CDR3 nucleotides: TGTGCCAGCAGTTCTAGCGGGGTGGCGGTCGGGGAGCTGTTTTTT. This encodes CASSSSGVAVGELFF.

The CDR3 sequence is CASGSMNTEAFF. The DNA of the CDR3 is TGTGCCAGTGGCTCGATGAACACTGAAGCTTTCTTT. The chain joins TRBV28 to TRBJ1-1; D unclear. CDR1 and CDR2 (germline): MDHEN, SYDVKM. V gave up 9 bases and J gave up 0 bases, with 8 bases separating them. The CDR3 has 12 amino acids.

The chain is built from TRBV5-1 and TRBJ1-2, with a possible D match to TRBD1 (5 bases). The CDR3 runs 14 residues. Trimming cost V 4 bases and J 5 bases, with 15 bases left between them. Germline loops: CDR1 SGHRS, CDR2 YFSETQ. CDR3 DNA: TGCGCCAGCAGCCAGGGATCCCTTCAGTATGGCTACACCTTC. Its translation is CASSQGSLQYGYTF.

This chain links TRBV28 with TRBJ1-2; a weak D match, TRBD1 (6 bases). Germline-derived CDR1 and CDR2 are MDHEN and SYDVKM. V lost 2 bases, J lost 3 bases, and 13 bases lay in between. The CDR3 has 15 amino acids. The DNA of the CDR3 is TGTGCCAGCAGTTTAACGGCAGGGGTGGACTATGGCTACACCTTC. Encoded protein: CASSLTAGVDYGYTF.

This sequence joins TRBV5-5 and TRBJ2-2; 7 bases map to TRBD1. This CDR3 is built from 16 residues. Trimming at V came to 0 bases and at J to 0 bases, leaving 2 bases not matched to a gene. From germline, CDR1 is SGHKS and CDR2 YYEKEE (reference sequence). The CDR3 sequence: CASSLGGGANTGELFF. CDR3 in DNA: TGTGCCAGCAGCTTGGGAGGGGGCGCGAACACCGGGGAGCTGTTTTTT.

This chain links TRBV5-1 with TRBJ1-2; 10 bases align to TRBD1. V dropped 3 bases and J dropped 8; count of bases not matched to a gene: 10. This CDR3 is 15 amino acids long. CDR1 SGHRS and CDR2 YFSETQ come from the germline V gene. The CDR3 loop reads CASSSRTGGFEGYTF. The CDR3 DNA is TGCGCCAGCAGCTCCCGGACAGGGGGTTTCGAGGGCTACACCTTC.

This chain links TRBV30 with TRBJ2-7, with TRBD1 matching over 7 bases. V was clipped by 3 bases and J by 5 bases; unmatched bases: 10. The germline CDR1 and CDR2 sequences are GTSNPN and SVGIG (reference sequence). The CDR3 contains 14 residues. The CDR3 sequence is CAWRTRTGRDEQYF. CDR3 in DNA: TGTGCCTGGAGAACCCGGACAGGAAGGGACGAGCAGTACTTC.

The chain joins TRBV6-5 to TRBJ2-4; unclear D gene. Germline V gives CDR1 MNHEY, CDR2 SVGAGI. The length of the CDR3 is 16 residues. Trimming pared 4 bases from V and 0 bases from J, leaving 13 bases between. CDR3 residues: CASSFDSRIAKNIQYF. As DNA, the CDR3 is TGTGCCAGCAGTTTTGATAGCCGAATAGCCAAAAACATTCAGTACTTC.

The chain recombines TRBV7-2 with TRBJ2-7; 11 bases agree with TRBD2. CDR3 size: 17 residues. V shed 1 base and J 1 base; nucleotides not matched to a gene: 6. Germline lookup yields CDR1 SGHTA and CDR2 FQGNSA. The chain's CDR3 is CASSLGAGTSGSYEQYF. CDR3 bases: TGTGCCAGCAGCTTAGGGGCAGGGACTAGCGGTTCCTACGAGCAGTACTTC.

The chain employs TRBV19 and TRBJ2-7; D may be TRBD2 (6 bases). V was shortened by 5 bases and J by 2 bases, with 10 bases between the two germline ends. CDR3 size: 13 residues. Per the germline V gene, CDR1 is LNHDA and CDR2 is SQIVND (reference sequence). CDR3: CASSAGTTYEQYF. The CDR3 DNA sequence: TGTGCCAGTAGTGCGGGAACCACCTACGAGCAGTACTTC. Full variable domain (missing parts from reference TRBV19 and TRBJ2-7): DGGITQSPKYLFRKEGQNVTLSCEQNLNHDAMYWYRQDPGQGLRLIYYSQIVNDFQKGDIAEGYSVSREKKESFPLTVTSAQKNPTAFYLCASSAGTTYEQYFGPGTRLTVT.

The chain has TRBV28 and TRBJ2-7; D is perhaps TRBD1 (6 bases). Between the trimmed V and J ends, which lost 3 bases and 0 bases, there was a span of 12 bases. The CDR3 extends over 15 amino acids. CDR1 is MDHEN, CDR2 SYDVKM, per germline. The CDR3 protein is CASSLAGTLSYEQYF. The CDR3 DNA is TGTGCCAGCAGTTTGGCCGGGACACTCTCCTACGAGCAGTACTTC.